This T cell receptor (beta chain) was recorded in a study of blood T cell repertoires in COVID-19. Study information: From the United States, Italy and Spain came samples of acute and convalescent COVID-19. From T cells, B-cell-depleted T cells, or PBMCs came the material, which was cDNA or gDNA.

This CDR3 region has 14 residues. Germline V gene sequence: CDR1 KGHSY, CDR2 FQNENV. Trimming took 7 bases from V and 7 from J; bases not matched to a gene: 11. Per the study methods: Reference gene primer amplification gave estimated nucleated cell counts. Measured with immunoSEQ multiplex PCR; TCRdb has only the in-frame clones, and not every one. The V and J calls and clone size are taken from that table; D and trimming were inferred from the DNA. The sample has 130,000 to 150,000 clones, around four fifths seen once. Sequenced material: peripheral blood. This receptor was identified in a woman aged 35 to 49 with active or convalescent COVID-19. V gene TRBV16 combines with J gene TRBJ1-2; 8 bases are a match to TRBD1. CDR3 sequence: CASNPGTGGGGYTF. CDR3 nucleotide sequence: TGTGCCAGCAACCCGGGAACAGGGGGTGGTGGCTACACCTTC.